Presented here are 3 T cell receptor beta chains from one specimen sequenced in a study of blood T cell repertoires in COVID-19. Method: immunoSEQ multiplex PCR; TCRdb's copy keeps in-frame clones and lacks some. The sample has 55,000 to 75,000 clones, around 86% seen once; the top ten hold around 7.9%. Sequences were obtained from peripheral blood. These receptors were taken from a man in his fifties with active COVID-19.

This clone was seen once. CDR3 sequence: CASSRGTGRGHQETQYF. The DNA of the CDR3 is TGTGCCAGCAGTCGAGGGACAGGCCGGGGCCACCAAGAGACCCAGTACTTC. The rearrangement uses TRBV6-6 and TRBJ2-5; 8 bases are a match to TRBD1. This CDR3 region has 17 residues. V lost 5 bases and J lost 0; bases outside the gene matches: 11. Germline V lookup: CDR1 MNHNY, CDR2 SVGAGI (reference sequence).

The rearrangement joins TRBV3-1 (or the pseudogene TRBV3-2) to TRBJ2-2; no clear D gene. Germline assignment: CDR1 LGHDT and CDR2 YNNKEL (reference sequence). This CDR3 contains 13 residues. V lost 4 bases to trimming and J lost 3 bases, with 6 bases between them. CDR3 bases: TGTGCCAGCAGCCCCCCATACACCGGGGAGCTGTTTTTT. Translating it yields CASSPPYTGELFF.

The sample holds a few counts of this clone. The chain couples TRBV5-1 to TRBJ2-7, with TRBD1 matching over 9 bases. V shed 4 bases and J 1 base; nucleotides not matched to a gene: 9. CDR1 is SGHRS, CDR2 YFSETQ, per germline. CDR3 size: 16 residues. CDR3 sequence: CASSRTGGIGSYEQYF. The CDR3 DNA sequence: TGCGCCAGCAGCCGTACAGGGGGCATTGGGTCCTACGAGCAGTACTTC.